This TCR beta chain was recorded in a study of T cell responses to AZD1222 COVID-19 vaccine. Profiling relied on immunoSEQ multiplex PCR, and the TCRdb table lists in-frame clones only, not all of them. The table shows some 69,000 clones, with about four fifths occurring only once. This CDR3 comprises 11 residues. Trimming left V 3 bases short and J 5 bases short, with 4 bases between. This clone was observed once. Its antigen is not known. Overall study results and limits: Repertoires were obtained only post-peak T cell response. Seropositivity was recorded at baseline in only five to seven AZD1222 recipients.

The clonotype comes from an adult who received the AZD1222 COVID-19 vaccine. This rearrangement joins TRBV12-3 or TRBV12-4 to TRBJ2-5; D is uncertain. This specimen was peripheral blood, taken 28 days after the second AZD1222 dose. CDR3 residues: CASSFRETQYF. CDR3 sequence (DNA): TGTGCCAGCAGTTTTCGTGAGACCCAGTACTTC.